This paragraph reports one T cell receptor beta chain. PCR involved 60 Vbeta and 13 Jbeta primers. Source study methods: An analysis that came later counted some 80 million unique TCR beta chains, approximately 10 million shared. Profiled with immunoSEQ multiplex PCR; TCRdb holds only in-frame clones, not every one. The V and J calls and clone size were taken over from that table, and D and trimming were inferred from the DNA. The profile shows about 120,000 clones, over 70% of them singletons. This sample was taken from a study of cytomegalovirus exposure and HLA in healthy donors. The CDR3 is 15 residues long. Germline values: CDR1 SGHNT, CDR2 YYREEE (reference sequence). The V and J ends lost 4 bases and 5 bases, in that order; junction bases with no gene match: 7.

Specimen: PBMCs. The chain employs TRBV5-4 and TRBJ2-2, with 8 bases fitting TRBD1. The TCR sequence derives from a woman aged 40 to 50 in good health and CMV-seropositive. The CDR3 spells CASSLDRAKTGELFF. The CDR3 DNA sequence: TGTGCCAGCAGCCTGGACAGGGCAAAGACCGGGGAGCTGTTTTTT.